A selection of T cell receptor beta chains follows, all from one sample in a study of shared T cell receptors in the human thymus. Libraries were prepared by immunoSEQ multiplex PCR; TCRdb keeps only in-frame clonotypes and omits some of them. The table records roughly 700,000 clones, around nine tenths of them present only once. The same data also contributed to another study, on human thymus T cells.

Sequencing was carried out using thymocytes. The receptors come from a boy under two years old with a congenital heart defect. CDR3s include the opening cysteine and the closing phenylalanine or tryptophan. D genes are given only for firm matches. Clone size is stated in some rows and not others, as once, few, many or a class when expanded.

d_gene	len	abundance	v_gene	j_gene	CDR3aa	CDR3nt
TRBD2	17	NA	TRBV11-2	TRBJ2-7	CASSFLRLAGVSHEQYF	TGTGCCAGCAGCTTCCTTCGACTAGCGGGAGTATCCCACGAGCAGTACTTC
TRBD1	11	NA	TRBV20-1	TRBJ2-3	CRASRGQTQYF	TGCAGGGCCTCCCGGGGACAGACGCAGTATTTT
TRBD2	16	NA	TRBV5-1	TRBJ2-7	CASSWDSGLSSYEQYF	TGCGCCAGCAGCTGGGATAGCGGGCTGAGCTCCTACGAGCAGTACTTC
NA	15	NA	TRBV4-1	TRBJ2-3	CASSQEAGKADTQYF	TGCGCCAGCAGCCAAGAGGCAGGGAAGGCAGATACGCAGTATTTT
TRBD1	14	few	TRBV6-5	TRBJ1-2	CASSGQGEGYGYTF	TGTGCCAGCAGTGGACAGGGAGAGGGCTATGGCTACACCTTC
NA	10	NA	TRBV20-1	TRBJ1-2	CSAFTGGYTF	TGCAGTGCTTTTACAGGGGGCTACACCTTC
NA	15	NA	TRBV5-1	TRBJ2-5	CASSLKGGTEETQYF	TGCGCCAGCAGCTTGAAAGGGGGGACAGAAGAGACCCAGTACTTC
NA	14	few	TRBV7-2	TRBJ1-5	CASSLKYSNQPQHF	TGTGCCAGCAGCCTAAAGTATAGCAATCAGCCCCAGCATTTT
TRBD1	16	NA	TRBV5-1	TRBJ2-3	CASSLNPTGATDTQYF	TGCGCCAGCAGCTTGAACCCGACAGGGGCCACAGATACGCAGTATTTT
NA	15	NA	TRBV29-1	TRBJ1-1	CSATGPWAQNTEAFF	TGCAGCGCAACAGGGCCATGGGCTCAGAACACTGAAGCTTTCTTT
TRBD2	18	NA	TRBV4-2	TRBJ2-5	CASSWRLGTSGTGETQYF	TGTGCCAGCAGCTGGCGGTTGGGGACTAGCGGGACGGGGGAGACCCAGTACTTC
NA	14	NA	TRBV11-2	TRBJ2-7	CASSLGHNNYEQYF	TGTGCCAGCAGCTTAGGGCACAATAACTACGAGCAGTACTTC
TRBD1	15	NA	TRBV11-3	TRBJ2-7	CASSSLTGGSYEQYF	TGTGCCAGCAGCTCCTTGACAGGGGGTTCCTACGAGCAGTACTTC
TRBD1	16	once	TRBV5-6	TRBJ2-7	CASSLEGQGTSDEQYF	TGTGCCAGCAGCTTGGAGGGACAGGGGACAAGTGACGAGCAGTACTTC
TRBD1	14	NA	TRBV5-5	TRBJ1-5	CASSLGTGGLLLHF	TGTGCCAGCAGCCTCGGGACAGGGGGACTCTTATTGCATTTT
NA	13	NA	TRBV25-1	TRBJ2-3	CASSEAGTDTQYF	TGTGCCAGCAGTGAGGCAGGCACAGATACGCAGTATTTT
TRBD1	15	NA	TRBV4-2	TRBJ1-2	CASSQEGGTNYGYTF	TGTGCCAGCAGCCAAGAAGGGGGCACGAACTATGGCTACACCTTC
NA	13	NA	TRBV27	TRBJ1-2	CASSLSANYGYTF	TGTGCCAGCAGTTTGTCGGCTAACTATGGCTACACCTTC
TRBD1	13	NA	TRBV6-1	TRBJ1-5	CASTAQGYQPQHF	TGTGCCAGCACCGCACAGGGGTACCAGCCCCAGCATTTT
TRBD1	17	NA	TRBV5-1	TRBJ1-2	CASRNDPGDRPNYGYTF	TGCGCCAGCAGAAACGACCCGGGGGACAGGCCTAACTATGGCTACACCTTC
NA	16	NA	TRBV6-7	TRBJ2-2	CASSYSGITNTGELFF	TGTGCCAGCAGTTACTCCGGGATCACCAACACCGGGGAGCTGTTTTTT
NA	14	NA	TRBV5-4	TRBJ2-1	CASSLRLGGDEQFF	TGTGCCAGCAGCTTGAGGCTAGGAGGCGATGAGCAGTTCTTC
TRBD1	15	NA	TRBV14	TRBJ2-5	CASSHNRGRSETQYF	TGTGCCAGCAGCCATAATAGGGGGCGCAGCGAGACCCAGTACTTC
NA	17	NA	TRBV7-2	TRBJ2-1	CASSLEGGSRFYNEQFF	TGTGCCAGCAGCTTAGAAGGCGGCTCGCGGTTTTACAATGAGCAGTTCTTC
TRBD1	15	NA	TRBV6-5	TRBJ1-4	CASSLERTGSEKLFF	TGTGCCAGCAGTCTTGAAAGGACAGGCTCTGAAAAACTGTTTTTT
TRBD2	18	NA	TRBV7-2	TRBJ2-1	CASSLDSTSGVFYNEQFF	TGTGCCAGCAGCTTAGATTCGACTAGCGGGGTTTTCTACAATGAGCAGTTCTTC
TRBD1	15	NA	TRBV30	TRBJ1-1	CAWSVRVRGAAEAFF	TGTGCCTGGAGTGTACGGGTCAGGGGGGCGGCTGAAGCTTTCTTT
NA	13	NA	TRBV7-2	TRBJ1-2	CASSPGLRRGYTF	TGTGCCAGCAGCCCCGGACTTCGCCGGGGCTACACCTTC
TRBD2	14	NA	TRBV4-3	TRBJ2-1	CASSRREGQDEQFF	TGCGCCAGCAGCCGCCGGGAGGGCCAGGATGAGCAGTTCTTC
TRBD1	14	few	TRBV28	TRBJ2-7	CASSLGQGTHEQYF	TGTGCCAGCAGTCTAGGACAGGGGACCCACGAGCAGTACTTC
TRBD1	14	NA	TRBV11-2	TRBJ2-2	CASSSRQGTGELFF	TGTGCCAGCAGCTCCCGACAGGGCACCGGGGAGCTGTTTTTT
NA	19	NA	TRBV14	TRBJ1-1	CASSQVVTIRGDMNTEAFF	TGTGCCAGCAGCCAAGTCGTCACGATCCGTGGGGACATGAACACTGAAGCTTTCTTT
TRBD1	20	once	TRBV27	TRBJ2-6	CASSFTKRDRGIGGANVLTF	TGTGCCAGCAGTTTTACGAAGCGGGACAGGGGGATAGGTGGGGCCAACGTCCTGACTTTC
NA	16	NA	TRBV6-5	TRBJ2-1	CASSYSSAGLNNEQFF	TGTGCCAGCAGTTACTCTTCAGCGGGTCTAAACAATGAGCAGTTCTTC
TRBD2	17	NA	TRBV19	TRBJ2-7	CASSPEGLAGATYEQYF	TGTGCCAGTAGTCCAGAGGGACTAGCGGGAGCAACCTACGAGCAGTACTTC
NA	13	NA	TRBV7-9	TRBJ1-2	CASSLERVYGYTF	TGTGCCAGCAGCTTAGAACGGGTCTATGGCTACACCTTC
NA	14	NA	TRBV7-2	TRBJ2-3	CAVPRPGLWDTQYF	TGTGCCGTACCACGCCCAGGTCTTTGGGATACGCAGTATTTT
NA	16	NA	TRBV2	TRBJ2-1	CASSEGGGIRYNEQFF	TGTGCCAGCAGTGAGGGAGGGGGTATCCGCTACAATGAGCAGTTCTTC
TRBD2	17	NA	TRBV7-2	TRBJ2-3	CASSWGLAGTSTDTQYF	TGTGCCAGCAGCTGGGGACTAGCGGGCACTAGCACAGATACGCAGTATTTT
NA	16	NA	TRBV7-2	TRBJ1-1	CASSYNTPGAQTEAFF	TGTGCCAGCAGCTACAACACCCCAGGGGCCCAGACTGAAGCTTTCTTT
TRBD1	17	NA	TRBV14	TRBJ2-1	CASSLRQGKGTYNEQFF	TGTGCCAGCAGCTTGCGACAGGGTAAAGGCACCTACAATGAGCAGTTCTTC
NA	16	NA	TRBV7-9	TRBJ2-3	CASSLKDSNFTDTQYF	TGTGCCAGCAGCTTGAAGGACTCCAATTTCACAGATACGCAGTATTTT
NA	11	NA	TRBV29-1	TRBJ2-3	CSVYTSNTQYF	TGCAGCGTTTACACTAGCAATACGCAGTATTTT
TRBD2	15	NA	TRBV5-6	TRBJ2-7	CASSPPGTSEYEQYF	TGTGCCAGCAGCCCCCCAGGGACTAGCGAATACGAGCAGTACTTC
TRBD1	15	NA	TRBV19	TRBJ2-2	CASSPTGALAGELFF	TGTGCCAGTAGCCCGACAGGGGCCCTAGCCGGGGAGCTGTTTTTT
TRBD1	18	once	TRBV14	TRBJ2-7	CASSQGQGEGYKTYEQYF	TGTGCCAGCAGCCAAGGACAGGGAGAAGGGTACAAGACCTACGAGCAGTACTTC
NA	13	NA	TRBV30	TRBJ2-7	CAWSPASSYEQYF	TGTGCCTGGAGTCCAGCGAGCTCCTACGAGCAGTACTTC
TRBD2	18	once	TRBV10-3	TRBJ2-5	CAISEPFGGGSGKETQYF	TGTGCCATCAGTGAGCCATTTGGGGGGGGTAGCGGGAAAGAGACCCAGTACTTC
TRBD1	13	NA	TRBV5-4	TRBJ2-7	CASSQQGAYEQYF	TGTGCCAGCAGTCAACAGGGGGCTTACGAGCAGTACTTC
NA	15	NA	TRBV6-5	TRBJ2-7	CASTHDRRTSYEQYF	TGTGCCAGCACCCACGACAGGCGCACATCCTACGAGCAGTACTTC
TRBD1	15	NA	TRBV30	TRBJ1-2	CAWSIMTGPHYGYTF	TGTGCCTGGAGTATAATGACAGGGCCTCACTATGGCTACACCTTC
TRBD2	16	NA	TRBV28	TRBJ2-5	CASSLAGGPLQETQYF	TGTGCCAGCAGCCTAGCGGGAGGGCCCCTTCAAGAGACCCAGTACTTC
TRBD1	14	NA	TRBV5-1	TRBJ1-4	CASSPGQANEKLFF	TGCGCCAGCAGCCCGGGACAGGCTAATGAAAAACTGTTTTTT
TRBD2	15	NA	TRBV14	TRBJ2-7	CASRYSGGTSSEQYF	TGTGCCAGCAGATATAGCGGGGGGACCAGCAGCGAGCAGTACTTC
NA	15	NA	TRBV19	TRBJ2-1	CASSIPYGSPNEQFF	TGTGCCAGTAGTATTCCCTATGGGAGTCCCAATGAGCAGTTCTTC
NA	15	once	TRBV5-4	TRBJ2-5	CASSLERGVRETQYF	TGTGCCAGCAGCTTGGAGAGAGGCGTGAGGGAGACCCAGTACTTC
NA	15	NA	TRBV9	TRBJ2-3	CASSTPGDSTDTQYF	TGTGCCAGCAGCACCCCAGGGGATTCCACAGATACGCAGTATTTT
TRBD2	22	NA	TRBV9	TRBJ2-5	CASSLPDRDRGLTSGSPETQYF	TGTGCCAGCAGCCTGCCTGACCGGGACAGGGGCTTGACTAGCGGGAGTCCCGAGACCCAGTACTTC
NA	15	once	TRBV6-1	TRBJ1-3	CASSVEEGRGNTIYF	TGTGCCAGCAGTGTAGAGGAGGGGCGCGGAAACACCATATATTTT